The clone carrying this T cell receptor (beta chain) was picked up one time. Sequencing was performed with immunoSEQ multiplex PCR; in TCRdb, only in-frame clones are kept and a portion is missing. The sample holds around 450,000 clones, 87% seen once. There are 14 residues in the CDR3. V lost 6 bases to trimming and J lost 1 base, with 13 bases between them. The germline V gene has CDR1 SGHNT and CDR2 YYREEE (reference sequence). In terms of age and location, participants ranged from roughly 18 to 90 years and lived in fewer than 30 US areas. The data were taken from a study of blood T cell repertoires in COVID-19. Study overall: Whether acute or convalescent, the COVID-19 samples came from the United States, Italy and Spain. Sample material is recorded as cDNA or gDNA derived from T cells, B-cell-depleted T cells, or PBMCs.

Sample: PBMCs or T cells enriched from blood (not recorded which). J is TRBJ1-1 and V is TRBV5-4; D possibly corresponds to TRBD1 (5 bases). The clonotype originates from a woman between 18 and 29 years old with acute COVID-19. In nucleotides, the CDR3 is TGTGCCAGCAACGCCCAGGGTCCGAACACTGAAGCTTTCTTT. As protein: CASNAQGPNTEAFF.